These 9 T cell receptor beta chains were all obtained from the same sample, sequenced in a study of cytomegalovirus exposure and HLA in healthy donors. The PCR ran on 60 Vbeta and 13 Jbeta primers. The protocol was immunoSEQ multiplex PCR, while the TCRdb copy is restricted to in-frame clones and leaves out a portion. The sample shows under 200,000 clones, roughly 80% of them seen only once. Sequencing used PBMCs. Receptors originate from a male donor in good health and CMV-seropositive.

The chain carries TRBV11-2 and TRBJ2-5; D is perhaps TRBD2 (6 bases). The J call is in doubt because the DNA end fits TRBJ2-7 better. Germline CDR1 SGHAT, CDR2 FQNNGV. The CDR3 contains 15 residues. The CDR3 is CASSRWGEWSYEQYF. The DNA of the CDR3 is TGTGCCAGCAGCCGGTGGGGGGAGTGGTCCTACGAGCAGTACTTC.

The table lists this clone with a few counts. The rearrangement links TRBV6-1 to TRBJ2-7, with TRBD1 matching over 9 bases. The CDR3 runs to 13 residues. Germline V gene sequence: CDR1 MNHNS, CDR2 SASEGT. Germline trimming cut 6 bases from V and 3 bases from J; bases unmatched to any gene: 3. CDR3 in DNA: TGTGCCAGCAGCAAGGGACAGGGCTACGAGCAGTACTTC. This codes for CASSKGQGYEQYF.

This chain links TRBV7-2 with TRBJ1-1; D gene uncertain. Germline V gives CDR1 SGHTA, CDR2 FQGNSA. The V end lost 6 bases, the J end lost 6 bases, and 20 bases lay between the germline ends. This CDR3 has 15 amino acids. The CDR3 DNA reads as TGTGCCAGCAGACTCGAGGCGGCGCGGTGGTCTGAAGCTTTCTTT. Its translation is CASRLEAARWSEAFF.

This clone was recorded a few times. The rearrangement links TRBV27 to TRBJ1-1, with D unresolved. Germline-derived CDR1 and CDR2 are MNHEY and SMNVEV (reference sequence). V was cut by 3 bases and J by 0 bases, with 8 bases left in between. The CDR3 length is 14 residues. CDR3 residues: CASSFYSMNTEAFF. For the CDR3, the DNA is TGTGCCAGCAGTTTTTACAGCATGAACACTGAAGCTTTCTTT.

This chain connects TRBV11-2 to TRBJ2-1; 8 bases map to TRBD2. The CDR3 runs to 14 residues. Trimming cost V 5 bases and J 7 bases; bases outside gene matches: 7. CDR1 and CDR2 (germline): SGHAT, FQNNGV. The CDR3 here is CASSLGLAWNEQFF. The DNA for the CDR3 is TGTGCCAGCAGCCTCGGACTAGCCTGGAATGAGCAGTTCTTC.

V and J are TRBV30 and TRBJ2-1; D is perhaps TRBD2 (5 bases). Germline loops: CDR1 GTSNPN, CDR2 SVGIG (reference sequence). Trimming left V 4 bases short and J 4 bases short, with 14 bases between. This CDR3 is 14 amino acids long. This CDR3 reads CAWKARANYNEQFF. Written as DNA, the CDR3 is TGTGCCTGGAAGGCGCGGGCGAATTACAATGAGCAGTTCTTC.

The gene calls are TRBV27 and TRBJ1-1; D is unclear. The CDR3 covers 15 residues. Trimming removed 6 bases at V and 1 base at J, with 15 bases between. Germline V gene sequence: CDR1 MNHEY, CDR2 SMNVEV (reference sequence). The CDR3 sequence: CASSRPRSGNTEAFF. In nucleotides, the CDR3 is TGTGCCAGCAGCCGACCCCGGTCAGGGAACACTGAAGCTTTCTTT.

CDR3 DNA: TGTGCCTGGAGGGTAGCGGGAGGAAGAGAGACCCAGTACTTC. Residues: CAWRVAGGRETQYF. The chain has TRBV30 and TRBJ2-5; the match to TRBD2 covers 10 bases. The CDR3 length is 14 residues. CDR1 and CDR2 from the germline V gene are GTSNPN and SVGIG (reference sequence). V gave up 3 bases and J gave up 4 bases; unmatched junction bases: 5.

V gene TRBV5-4 combines with J gene TRBJ2-3; D ambiguous. The CDR3 has 13 residues. Germline CDR1 SGHNT, CDR2 YYREEE (reference sequence). Trimming removed 0 bases from V and 4 bases from J, with 6 bases in between. CDR3 bases: TGTGCCAGCAGCTTGGCCATGTCAGATACGCAGTATTTT. Amino acid sequence: CASSLAMSDTQYF.